These T cell receptor beta chains were read from a single sample in a study of blood T cell repertoires in COVID-19. The method was immunoSEQ multiplex PCR; TCRdb's version includes in-frame clones alone and lacks a portion of them. Here the sample spans 210,000 or so clones, less than 85% being singletons. Material for sequencing was peripheral blood. The receptors were sampled from a middle-aged man who had recovered from COVID-19. CDR3s include the opening cysteine and the closing phenylalanine or tryptophan. D genes are given only for firm matches. Clone size is shown for a subset of rows, as once, few, many or a class of expanded clone.

d_call: TRBD2; v_call: TRBV7-3; clone_size: NA; j_call: TRBJ2-1; cdr3_nt: TGTGCCAGCAGCCTCGAAGTAGCGGGAGAGGGGGGTGAGCAGTTCTTC; cdr3_aa: CASSLEVAGEGGEQFF
d_call: NA; v_call: TRBV28; clone_size: few; j_call: TRBJ1-5; cdr3_nt: TGTGCCAGCAGTAGCCGGGGGGGGAGCAATCAGCCCCAGCATTTT; cdr3_aa: CASSSRGGSNQPQHF
d_call: NA; v_call: TRBV3-1/TRBV3-2; clone_size: NA; j_call: TRBJ2-1; cdr3_nt: TGTGCCAGCAGCCAAGATTGGGGCCCCCCGTTCTTC; cdr3_aa: CASSQDWGPPFF
d_call: TRBD2; v_call: TRBV24-1; clone_size: NA; j_call: TRBJ2-1; cdr3_nt: TGTGCCACCAGTGATTTGCCTAGGACTAGCGGATCCTACAATGAGCAGTTCTTC; cdr3_aa: CATSDLPRTSGSYNEQFF
d_call: NA; v_call: TRBV11-2; clone_size: NA; j_call: TRBJ2-2; cdr3_nt: TGTGCCAGCAGCACGACAAGGGGCGGGGAGCTGTTTTTT; cdr3_aa: CASSTTRGGELFF
d_call: NA; v_call: TRBV18; clone_size: NA; j_call: TRBJ2-3; cdr3_nt: TGTGCCAGCTCACCGTCGAGATCAGATACGCAGTATTTT; cdr3_aa: CASSPSRSDTQYF
d_call: TRBD2; v_call: TRBV5-1; clone_size: NA; j_call: TRBJ2-7; cdr3_nt: TGCGCCAGCAGCTTGGTTGCGGGAGCGAGCTACGAGCAGTACTTC; cdr3_aa: CASSLVAGASYEQYF
d_call: TRBD1; v_call: TRBV7-3; clone_size: once; j_call: TRBJ2-5; cdr3_nt: TGTGCCAGCAGCTCGGACAGGGGGCCGAAGACCCAGTACTTC; cdr3_aa: CASSSDRGPKTQYF
d_call: TRBD1; v_call: TRBV7-9; clone_size: NA; j_call: TRBJ2-5; cdr3_nt: TGTGCCAGCAGCACAGGGACAGTGGGAAAGACCCAGTACTTC; cdr3_aa: CASSTGTVGKTQYF
d_call: TRBD1; v_call: TRBV5-1; clone_size: NA; j_call: TRBJ2-6; cdr3_nt: TGCGCCAGCAGCGCGACAGGGGGCGGCTCTGGGGCCAACGTCCTGACTTTC; cdr3_aa: CASSATGGGSGANVLTF
d_call: NA; v_call: TRBV6-5; clone_size: NA; j_call: TRBJ2-2; cdr3_nt: TGTGCCAGCAGCCGAGACTTGCTCGGGGAGCTGTTTTTT; cdr3_aa: CASSRDLLGELFF
d_call: TRBD1; v_call: TRBV18; clone_size: NA; j_call: TRBJ1-2; cdr3_nt: TGTGCCAGCTCACCTGGCCTGGACAGGGGCTATGGCTACACCTTC; cdr3_aa: CASSPGLDRGYGYTF
d_call: NA; v_call: TRBV5-5; clone_size: few; j_call: TRBJ2-7; cdr3_nt: TGTGCCAGCAGCCCAGACAGCTACAGCTCCTACGAGCAGTACTTC; cdr3_aa: CASSPDSYSSYEQYF
d_call: TRBD1; v_call: TRBV2; clone_size: NA; j_call: TRBJ2-5; cdr3_nt: TGTGCCAGCAGTATACACAGGGGGCGCGGAGAGACCCAGTACTTC; cdr3_aa: CASSIHRGRGETQYF
d_call: TRBD1; v_call: TRBV4-2; clone_size: NA; j_call: TRBJ1-4; cdr3_nt: TGTGCCAGCAGCCAAGATGGGATAGCAGGGGGCGCGATCGAAAAACTGTTTTTT; cdr3_aa: CASSQDGIAGGAIEKLFF
d_call: NA; v_call: TRBV28; clone_size: NA; j_call: TRBJ1-6; cdr3_nt: TGTGCCAGCAGGTCAGCGCCTAGCTCCTATAATTCACCCCTCCACTTT; cdr3_aa: CASRSAPSSYNSPLHF
d_call: TRBD1; v_call: TRBV6-1; clone_size: NA; j_call: TRBJ2-7; cdr3_nt: TGTGCCAGCAGTGAATGGCACAGGGGGCTGTACGAGCAGTACTTC; cdr3_aa: CASSEWHRGLYEQYF
d_call: NA; v_call: TRBV28; clone_size: NA; j_call: TRBJ1-3; cdr3_nt: TGTGCCACGGAGCGGGGAACGTCTGGAAACACCATATATTTT; cdr3_aa: CATERGTSGNTIYF
d_call: TRBD2; v_call: TRBV7-2; clone_size: NA; j_call: TRBJ2-1; cdr3_nt: TGTGCCAGCAGCTTCCGACTAGCGGGAGGGCCATCTCAGTTCTTC; cdr3_aa: CASSFRLAGGPSQFF
d_call: TRBD1; v_call: TRBV18; clone_size: few; j_call: TRBJ1-2; cdr3_nt: TGTGCCAGCTCACCTCCAGGGGGCGCTGGAGTTGGTGGCTACACCTTC; cdr3_aa: CASSPPGGAGVGGYTF
d_call: TRBD2; v_call: TRBV11-2; clone_size: few; j_call: TRBJ2-2; cdr3_nt: TGTGCCAGCAGCTTCGGGGGAGGGATTTACACCGGGGAGCTGTTTTTT; cdr3_aa: CASSFGGGIYTGELFF
d_call: TRBD2; v_call: TRBV5-4; clone_size: NA; j_call: TRBJ2-5; cdr3_nt: TGTGCCAGCAGGCGGGAGCTGGGGCAAGAGACCCAGTACTTC; cdr3_aa: CASRRELGQETQYF
d_call: TRBD1; v_call: TRBV6-1; clone_size: NA; j_call: TRBJ1-6; cdr3_nt: TGTGCCAGCAGTGAAATTGGAACAGGGGTTCATTCACCCCTCCACTTT; cdr3_aa: CASSEIGTGVHSPLHF
d_call: NA; v_call: TRBV28; clone_size: NA; j_call: TRBJ1-3; cdr3_nt: TGTGCCAGCAGTTTGGCGACGGCGGGGAACACCATATATTTT; cdr3_aa: CASSLATAGNTIYF
d_call: NA; v_call: TRBV7-2; clone_size: NA; j_call: TRBJ2-1; cdr3_nt: TGTGCCAGCAGCTTATATACGGGAGCCTACAATGAGCAGTTCTTC; cdr3_aa: CASSLYTGAYNEQFF
d_call: TRBD1; v_call: TRBV5-1; clone_size: NA; j_call: TRBJ2-1; cdr3_nt: TGCGCCAGCAGTGGACAGGGGGCCTCCAATGAGCAGTTCTTC; cdr3_aa: CASSGQGASNEQFF
d_call: NA; v_call: TRBV18; clone_size: NA; j_call: TRBJ1-1; cdr3_nt: TGTGCCAGCTCACCACCGTCAAGAGGGGGAACTGAAGCTTTCTTT; cdr3_aa: CASSPPSRGGTEAFF
d_call: NA; v_call: TRBV5-1; clone_size: NA; j_call: TRBJ2-2; cdr3_nt: TGCGCCAGCAGCTTGGGCCCGGTCGGCACCGGGGAGCTGTTTTTT; cdr3_aa: CASSLGPVGTGELFF
d_call: TRBD2; v_call: TRBV5-5; clone_size: NA; j_call: TRBJ2-7; cdr3_nt: TGTGCCAGCAGCTTGCTAGCGGAGACCTACGAGCAGTACTTC; cdr3_aa: CASSLLAETYEQYF
d_call: NA; v_call: TRBV28; clone_size: NA; j_call: TRBJ1-2; cdr3_nt: TGTGCCAGCAGTTTGGGTAGCAGGGGCTATGGCTACACCTTC; cdr3_aa: CASSLGSRGYGYTF
d_call: NA; v_call: TRBV7-2; clone_size: few; j_call: TRBJ2-5; cdr3_nt: TGTGCCAGCAGCTTAGATTCAGGGGTCCAAGAGACCCAGTACTTC; cdr3_aa: CASSLDSGVQETQYF
d_call: TRBD1; v_call: TRBV24-1; clone_size: once; j_call: TRBJ2-7; cdr3_nt: TGTGCCACCAGTGATCCGGGGACAGGGTCTTACGAGCAGTACTTC; cdr3_aa: CATSDPGTGSYEQYF